This TCR beta chain came from a study of OX40 agonist ivuxolimab in advanced cancers. At the level of the study: The patients got ivuxolimab, which is an agonistic anti-OX40 (CD134) antibody. Of the participants, roughly 40% had some prior anti-PD-1, anti-PD-L1 or anti-CTLA-4 therapy, which was allowed. Partial responses were achieved by three patients: one hepatocellular carcinoma, two cutaneous melanoma. The dose-escalation cohort was around 83% male, with a mean age of around 60 years, ranging about 23 to 90.

TCRdb keeps only in-frame clones here, not all; method: immunoSEQ multiplex PCR. The sample lists roughly 46,000 clones, 75% to 90% occurring once. The V end lost 0 bases, the J end lost 4 bases, and 9 bases lay between the germline ends. This CDR3 has 15 amino acids. Germline CDR1 and CDR2: SNHLY and FYNNEI. Sequencing was performed on CD4+ or CD8+ T cells sorted from blood, taken in a trial of the OX40 agonist ivuxolimab. V usage is TRBV2 and J usage is TRBJ1-4; tentative D call: TRBD1 (5 bases). This receptor was obtained from an adult with an advanced solid tumor such as melanoma, head and neck, liver or kidney cancer. The CDR3, as DNA: TGTGCCAGCAGTGAAGCGTTGGGACTTAATGAAAAACTGTTTTTT. Its protein product is CASSEALGLNEKLFF.